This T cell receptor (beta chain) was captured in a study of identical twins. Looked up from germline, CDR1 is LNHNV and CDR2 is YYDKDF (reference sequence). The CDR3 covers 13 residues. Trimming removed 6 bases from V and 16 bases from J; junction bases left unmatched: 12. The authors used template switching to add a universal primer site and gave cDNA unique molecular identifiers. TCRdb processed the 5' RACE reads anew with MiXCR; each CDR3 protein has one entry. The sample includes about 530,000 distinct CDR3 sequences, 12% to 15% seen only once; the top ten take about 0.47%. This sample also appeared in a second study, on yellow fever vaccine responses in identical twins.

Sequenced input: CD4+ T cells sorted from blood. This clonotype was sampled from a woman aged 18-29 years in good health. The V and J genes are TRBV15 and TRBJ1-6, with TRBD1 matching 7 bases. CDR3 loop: CATSTGPRGPLHF. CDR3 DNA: TGTGCCACCAGTACGGGGCCGAGGGGGCCTCTCCACTTT.